The present T cell receptor beta chain was sequenced within a study of shared clonotypes between healthy human individuals. CDR3 length: 16 residues. Germline CDR1 is ENHRY and CDR2 is SYGVKD. With 0 bases clipped from V and 2 bases from J, the junction kept 4 bases outside the gene matches. TCRdb's copy holds only in-frame clones and misses some; the assay was immunoSEQ multiplex PCR. The sample holds about 1.1 million clones, around 78% seen once. This TCR was sampled from a man aged 18 to 29 in good health. Some clones in this sample may be carry-over from other donors' samples. The V gene is TRBV10-3, the J gene TRBJ1-5; 7 nucleotides match TRBD1. Sequencing input: memory CD4+ T cells from PBMCs. Documented subset: CD45RA-negative fraction. The CDR3 protein is CAISESGGWGNQPQHF. CDR3 sequence (DNA): TGTGCCATCAGTGAGTCAGGGGGCTGGGGCAATCAGCCCCAGCATTTT.